The 8 T cell receptor beta chains in this list originate from one sample, sequenced in a study of CD8+ T cells in alopecia areata. The treatment: oral pan-JAK inhibitor, 5-10 mg twice daily. Patients with alopecia areata provided lesional scalp punch biopsies as well as peripheral blood. RNA was extracted and reverse transcribed into cDNA as the sequencing template. Clones were sequenced by immunoSEQ multiplex PCR, and TCRdb holds only the in-frame ones, with some missing. The sample has approximately 18,000 clones, 59% seen once. The sample in question was skin, obtained at week 4, from a patient treated with tofacitinib. These receptors originate from a human donor with alopecia areata.

The genes are TRBV18 and TRBJ1-1; TRBD1 agrees at 8 bases. CDR3 length: 15 amino acids. V shed 3 bases, J shed 3 bases, and the junction held 6 bases outside the gene matches. Germline loops: CDR1 KGHSH, CDR2 LQKENI. The CDR3 nucleotides read TGTGCCAGCTCACCGGACAGGGAAATTCACACTGAAGCTTTCTTT. This translates into CASSPDREIHTEAFF.

This chain uses TRBV9 with TRBJ1-1; possible D gene TRBD1, 5 bases. The germline CDR1 and CDR2 sequences are SGDLS and YYNGEE. The CDR3 is 19 residues long. V was pared by 4 bases and J by 4 bases, with 29 bases between. CDR3 sequence reads: CASSPPWERDRRMGTEAFF. CDR3 DNA sequence: TGTGCCAGCAGCCCCCCCTGGGAGAGGGACCGAAGGATGGGCACTGAAGCTTTCTTT.

This clone was seen a handful of times. V is TRBV9 and J is TRBJ2-7, with 8 positions matching TRBD2. This CDR3 has 14 amino acids. Trimming took 3 bases from V and 4 from J; bases not matched to a gene: 6. Germline V gives CDR1 SGDLS, CDR2 YYNGEE. The CDR3: CASSGGLERYEQYF. DNA of the CDR3: TGTGCCAGCAGCGGGGGACTAGAAAGGTACGAGCAGTACTTC. The complete variable domain, with remaining parts taken from reference TRBV9 and TRBJ2-7, reads DSGVTQTPKHLITATGQRVTLRCSPRSGDLSVYWYQQSLDQGLQFLIQYYNGEERAKGNILERFSAQQFPDLHSELNLSSLELGDSALYFCASSGGLERYEQYFGPGTRLTVT.

The chain joins TRBV28 to TRBJ2-5; 8 positions agree with TRBD1. Germline lookup yields CDR1 MDHEN and CDR2 SYDVKM. The CDR3 runs 14 residues. V lost 6 bases, J lost 5 bases, and 8 bases stayed unmatched. Written as DNA, the CDR3 is TGTGCCAGCAGACCTCAGGGGGCGGCGGAGACCCAGTACTTC. This codes for CASRPQGAAETQYF.

In its sample, this clone is medium-sized. The chain is built from TRBV28 and TRBJ1-5, with 9 bases matching TRBD1. This CDR3 comprises 19 residues. The germline gives CDR1 MDHEN, CDR2 SYDVKM. The junction had 14 bases not matched to a gene; V was cut back by 5 bases and J by 0 bases. CDR3 DNA sequence: TGTGCCAGCAGTCCCCGACAGGGGGTACCCCTTCTTAGCAATCAGCCCCAGCATTTT. Encoded protein: CASSPRQGVPLLSNQPQHF.

Concerning this clone: At the DNA level, this CDR3 is encoded by other sequences in the same sample as well. This CDR3 is CASSQGNSPLHF. CDR3 DNA sequence: TGCGCCAGCAGCCAGGGGAATTCACCCCTCCACTTT. The chain couples TRBV4-3 to TRBJ1-6; D not resolved. The CDR3 covers 12 residues. V dropped 3 bases and J dropped 7 bases, with 4 bases sitting between them. Germline CDR1 and CDR2: LGHNA and YSLEER.

The DNA of the CDR3 is TGTGCCAGCAGTTTGAGACAGGATCGCTACGAGCAGTACTTC. This codes for CASSLRQDRYEQYF. This rearrangement joins TRBV6-5 to TRBJ2-7, with D possibly TRBD1 on 6 matching bases. CDR1 and CDR2 (germline): MNHEY, SVGAGI. CDR3 size: 14 residues. Between the trimmed V and J ends, which lost 4 bases and 3 bases, there was a span of 13 bases.

The J gene is TRBJ2-7, the V gene TRBV6-1, with D perhaps TRBD1 (6 bases). The germline V gene has CDR1 MNHNS and CDR2 SASEGT. There are 14 residues in the CDR3. V shed 6 bases and J shed 5 bases, with 17 bases lying between them. CDR3 loop: CASSLWGRGNEQYF. In DNA form, the CDR3 reads TGTGCCAGCAGCCTTTGGGGGCGCGGAAACGAGCAGTACTTC.